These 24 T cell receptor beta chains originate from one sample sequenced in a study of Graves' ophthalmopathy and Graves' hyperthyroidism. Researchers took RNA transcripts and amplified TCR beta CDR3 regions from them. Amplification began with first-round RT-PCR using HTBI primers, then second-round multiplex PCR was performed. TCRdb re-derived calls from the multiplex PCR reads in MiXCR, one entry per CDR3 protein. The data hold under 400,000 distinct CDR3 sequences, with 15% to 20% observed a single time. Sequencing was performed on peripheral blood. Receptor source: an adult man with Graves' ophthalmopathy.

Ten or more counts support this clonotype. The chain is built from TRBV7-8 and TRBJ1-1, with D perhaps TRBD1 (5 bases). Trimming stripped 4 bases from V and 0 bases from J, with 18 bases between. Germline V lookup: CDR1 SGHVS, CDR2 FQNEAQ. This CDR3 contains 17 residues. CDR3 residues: CASSSLQGYELNTEAFF. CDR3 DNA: TGTGCCAGCAGCTCGCTCCAGGGTTATGAATTGAACACTGAAGCTTTCTTT.

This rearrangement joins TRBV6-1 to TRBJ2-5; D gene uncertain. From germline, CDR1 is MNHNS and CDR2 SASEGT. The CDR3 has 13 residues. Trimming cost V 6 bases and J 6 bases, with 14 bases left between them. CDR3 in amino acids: CASSRTPSKTQYF. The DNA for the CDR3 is TGTGCCAGCAGCCGCACTCCTAGTAAGACCCAGTACTTC.

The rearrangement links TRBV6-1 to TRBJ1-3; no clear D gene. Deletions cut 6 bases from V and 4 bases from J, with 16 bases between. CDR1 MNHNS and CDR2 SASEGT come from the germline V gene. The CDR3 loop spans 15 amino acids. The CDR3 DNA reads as TGTGCCAGCAGCCTAGGTTACCCGACGGGAAACACCATATATTTT. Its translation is CASSLGYPTGNTIYF.

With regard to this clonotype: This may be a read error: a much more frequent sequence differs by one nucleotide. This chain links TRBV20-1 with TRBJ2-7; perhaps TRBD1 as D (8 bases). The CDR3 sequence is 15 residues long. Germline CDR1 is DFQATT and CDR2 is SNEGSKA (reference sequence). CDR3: CTANRPYRGGDEQYF. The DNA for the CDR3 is TGCACTGCCAACAGGCCCTACAGGGGGGGCGACGAGCAGTACTTC.

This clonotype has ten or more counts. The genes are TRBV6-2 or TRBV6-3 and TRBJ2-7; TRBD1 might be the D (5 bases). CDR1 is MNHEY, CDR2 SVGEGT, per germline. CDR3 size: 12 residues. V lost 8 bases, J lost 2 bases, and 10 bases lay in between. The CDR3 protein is CASGRQTYEQYF. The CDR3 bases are TGTGCCAGCGGCCGACAGACCTACGAGCAGTACTTC.

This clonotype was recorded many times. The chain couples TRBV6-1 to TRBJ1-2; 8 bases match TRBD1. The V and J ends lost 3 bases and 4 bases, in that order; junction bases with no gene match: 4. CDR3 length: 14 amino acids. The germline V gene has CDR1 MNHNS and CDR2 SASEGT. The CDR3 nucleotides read TGTGCCAGCAGTGAGGGACAGGTCGGCTATGGCTACACCTTC. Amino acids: CASSEGQVGYGYTF.

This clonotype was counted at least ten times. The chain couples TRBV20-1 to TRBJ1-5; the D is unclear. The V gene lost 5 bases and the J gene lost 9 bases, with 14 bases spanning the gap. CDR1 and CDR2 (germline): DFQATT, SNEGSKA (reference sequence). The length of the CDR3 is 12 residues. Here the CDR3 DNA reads TGCAGTGCTTCCGCCCCCCGGGCGCCCCAGCATTTT. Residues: CSASAPRAPQHF.

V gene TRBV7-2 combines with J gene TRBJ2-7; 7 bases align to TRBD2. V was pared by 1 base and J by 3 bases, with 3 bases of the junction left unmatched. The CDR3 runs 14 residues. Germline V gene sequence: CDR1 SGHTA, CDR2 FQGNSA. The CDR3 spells CASSLGLAVYEQYF. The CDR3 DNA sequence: TGTGCCAGCAGCTTAGGTCTAGCGGTCTACGAGCAGTACTTC.

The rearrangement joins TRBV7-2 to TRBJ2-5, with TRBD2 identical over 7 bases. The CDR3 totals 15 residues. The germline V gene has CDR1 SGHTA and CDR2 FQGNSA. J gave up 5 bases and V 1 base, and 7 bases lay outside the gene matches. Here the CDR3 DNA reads TGTGCCAGCAGCTTAGGTTCGGCGGGAGTGGAGACCCAGTACTTC. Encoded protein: CASSLGSAGVETQYF.

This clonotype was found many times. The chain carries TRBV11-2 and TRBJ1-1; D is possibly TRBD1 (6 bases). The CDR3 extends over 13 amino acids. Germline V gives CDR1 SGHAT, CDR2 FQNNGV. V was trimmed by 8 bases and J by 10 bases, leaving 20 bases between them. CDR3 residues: CASASRGAAGAFF. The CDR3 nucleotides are TGTGCCAGCGCCTCACGGGGGGCGGCGGGAGCTTTCTTT.

CDR3 DNA sequence: TGTGCCAGTAGTCAGTCCCAGGGAGTGCTCTCCTACGAGCAGTACTTC. The encoded protein is CASSQSQGVLSYEQYF. V and J are TRBV19 and TRBJ2-7; perhaps D is TRBD1 or TRBD2 (5 bases each). The CDR3 covers 16 residues. Germline V gene data show CDR1 as LNHDA and CDR2 as SQIVND (reference sequence). The germline V and J ends were trimmed by 5 bases and 0 bases, with 17 bases remaining between them.

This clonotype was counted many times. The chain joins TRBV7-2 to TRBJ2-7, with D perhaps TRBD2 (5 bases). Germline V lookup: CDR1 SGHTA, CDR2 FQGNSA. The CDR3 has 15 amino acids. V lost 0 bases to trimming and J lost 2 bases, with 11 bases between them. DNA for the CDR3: TGTGCCAGCAGCTTAGCGGGAGCACGACCCTACGAGCAGTACTTC. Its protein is CASSLAGARPYEQYF.

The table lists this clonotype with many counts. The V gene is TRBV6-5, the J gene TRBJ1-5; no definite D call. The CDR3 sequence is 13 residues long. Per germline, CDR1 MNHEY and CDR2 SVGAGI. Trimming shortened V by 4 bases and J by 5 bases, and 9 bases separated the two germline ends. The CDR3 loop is CASSSATDQPQHF. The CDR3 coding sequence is TGTGCCAGCAGTTCTGCCACAGATCAGCCCCAGCATTTT.

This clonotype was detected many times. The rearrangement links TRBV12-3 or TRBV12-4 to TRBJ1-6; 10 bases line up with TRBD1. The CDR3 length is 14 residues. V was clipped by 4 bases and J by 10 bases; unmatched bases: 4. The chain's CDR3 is CASSWGDRGSPLHF. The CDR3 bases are TGTGCCAGCAGTTGGGGGGACAGGGGCTCACCCCTCCACTTT.

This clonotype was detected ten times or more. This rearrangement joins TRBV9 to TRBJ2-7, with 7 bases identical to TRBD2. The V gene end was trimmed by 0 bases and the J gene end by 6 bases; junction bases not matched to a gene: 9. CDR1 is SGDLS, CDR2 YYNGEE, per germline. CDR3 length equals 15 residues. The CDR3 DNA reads TGTGCCAGCAGCGTAGGGGGGAGGGAACTCTCCGAGCAGTACTTC. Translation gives CASSVGGRELSEQYF.

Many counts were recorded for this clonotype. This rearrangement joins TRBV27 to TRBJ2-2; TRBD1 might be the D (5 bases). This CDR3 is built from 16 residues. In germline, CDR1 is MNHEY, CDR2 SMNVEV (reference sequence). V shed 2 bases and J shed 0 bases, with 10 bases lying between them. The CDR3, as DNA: TGTGCCAGCAGTTTACTCCGCAGGGCGAACACCGGGGAGCTGTTTTTT. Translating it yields CASSLLRRANTGELFF.

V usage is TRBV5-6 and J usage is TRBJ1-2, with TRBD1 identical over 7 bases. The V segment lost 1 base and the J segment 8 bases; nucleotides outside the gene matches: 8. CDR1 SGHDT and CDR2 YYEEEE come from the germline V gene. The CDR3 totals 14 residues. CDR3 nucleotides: TGTGCCAGCAGCTTGTATTTCAGGGGGGACGGCTACACCTTC. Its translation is CASSLYFRGDGYTF.

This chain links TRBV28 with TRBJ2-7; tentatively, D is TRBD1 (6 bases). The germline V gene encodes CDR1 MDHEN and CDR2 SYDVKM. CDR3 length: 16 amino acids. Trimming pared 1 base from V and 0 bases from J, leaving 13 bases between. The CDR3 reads CASSLYRDGGSYEQYF. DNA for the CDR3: TGTGCCAGCAGTTTATACAGGGACGGCGGCTCCTACGAGCAGTACTTC. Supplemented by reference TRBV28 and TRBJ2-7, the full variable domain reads DVKVTQSSRYLVKRTGEKVFLECVQDMDHENMFWYRQDPGLGLRLIYFSYDVKMKEKGDIPEGYSVSREKKERFSLILESASTNQTSMYLCASSLYRDGGSYEQYFGPGTRLTVT.

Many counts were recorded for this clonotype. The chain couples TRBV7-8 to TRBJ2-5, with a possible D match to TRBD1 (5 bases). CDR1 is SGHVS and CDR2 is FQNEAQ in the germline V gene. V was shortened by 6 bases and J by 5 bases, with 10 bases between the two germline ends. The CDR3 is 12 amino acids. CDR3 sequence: CASSPRVETQYF. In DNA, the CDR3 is TGTGCCAGCAGTCCCAGGGTTGAGACCCAGTACTTC. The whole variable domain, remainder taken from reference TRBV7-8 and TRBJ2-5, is GAGVSQSPRYKVAKRGQDVALRCDPISGHVSLFWYQQALGQGPEFLTYFQNEAQLDKSGLPSDRFFAERPEGSVSTLKIQRTQQEDSAVYLCASSPRVETQYFGPGTRLLVL.

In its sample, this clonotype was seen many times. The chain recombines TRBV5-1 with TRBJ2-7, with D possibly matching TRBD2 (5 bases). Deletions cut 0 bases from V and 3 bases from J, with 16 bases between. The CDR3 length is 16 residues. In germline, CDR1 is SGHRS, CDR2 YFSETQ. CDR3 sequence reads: CASSLEWRTAGYEQYF. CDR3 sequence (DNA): TGCGCCAGCAGCTTGGAGTGGCGGACTGCAGGCTACGAGCAGTACTTC.

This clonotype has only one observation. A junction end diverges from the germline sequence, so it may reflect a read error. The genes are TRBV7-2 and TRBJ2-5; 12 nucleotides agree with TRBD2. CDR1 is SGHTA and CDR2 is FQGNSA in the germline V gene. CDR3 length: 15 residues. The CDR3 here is CASSLRTSGKETQYF. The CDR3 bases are TGCGCCAGCAGCCTGCGGACTAGCGGGAAAGAGACCCAGTACTTC.

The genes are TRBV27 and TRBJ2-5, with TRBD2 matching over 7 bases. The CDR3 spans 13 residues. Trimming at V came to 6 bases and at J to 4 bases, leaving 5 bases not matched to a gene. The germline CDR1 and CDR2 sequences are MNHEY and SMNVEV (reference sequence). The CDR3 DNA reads TGTGCCAGCAGAAAAGGGGAGGGAGAGACCCAGTACTTC. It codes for CASRKGEGETQYF.

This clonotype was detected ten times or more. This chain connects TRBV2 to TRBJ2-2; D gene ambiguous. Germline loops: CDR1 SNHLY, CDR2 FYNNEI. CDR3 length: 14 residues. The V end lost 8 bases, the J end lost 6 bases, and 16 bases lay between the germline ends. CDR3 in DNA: TGTGCCAGCTCAAGTCAAGGGTATGCCGGGGAGCTGTTTTTT. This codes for CASSSQGYAGELFF.

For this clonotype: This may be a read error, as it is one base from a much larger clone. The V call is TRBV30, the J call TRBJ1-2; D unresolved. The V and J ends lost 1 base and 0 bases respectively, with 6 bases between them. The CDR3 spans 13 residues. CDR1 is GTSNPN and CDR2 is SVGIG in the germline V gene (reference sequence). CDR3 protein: CAWSGPSNYGYTF. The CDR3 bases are TGTGCCTGGAGTGGCCCCTCTAACTATGGCTACACCTTC.